The entry that follows covers one T cell receptor (beta chain) sequence. Its antigen is undetermined. The data belong to a study of T cells in Graves' hyperthyroidism and ophthalmopathy. Regarding the study as a whole: Before onset, ophthalmopathy was predicted by the model a median about 6.2 months earlier.

From RNA transcripts, TCR beta CDR3 regions were amplified. First-round RT-PCR of the TCR CDR3 relied on the HTBI primer set. TCRdb processed the multiplex PCR reads anew with MiXCR; each CDR3 protein has one entry. The sample lists 470,000 or so distinct CDR3 sequences; 20% to 25% were seen once. The CDR3 consists of 11 residues. Trimming shortened V by 5 bases and J by 9 bases, and 10 bases separated the two germline ends. Germline V gene lookup returns CDR1 SGHTA and CDR2 FQGNSA. Cells are PBMCs isolated from 10 ml of fresh blood. The receptor comes from a man in his late teens or twenties with Graves' hyperthyroidism. The specimen was blood. This chain joins TRBV7-2 and TRBJ2-5; D is unclear. The CDR3 nucleotides read TGTGCCAGCAGCCTAATCGCGGCCCAGTACTTC. Amino acids: CASSLIAAQYF.